This T cell receptor beta chain is from a study of T cell responses to AZD1222 COVID-19 vaccine. Turning to the study itself: Pooling covered second doses at about 4 or about 12 weeks.

For this clone: Antigen unknown.

Libraries were prepared by immunoSEQ multiplex PCR; TCRdb keeps only in-frame clonotypes and omits some of them. The table lists over 110,000 clones, 80% to 90% of them singletons, with 1.5% to 2% in the top ten. Findings of the study overall: At baseline, seropositivity was found in only a handful of AZD1222 recipients. It should be noted that donors were predominantly white British and more often female, and clonal diversity was possibly underestimated.

The starting material was peripheral blood, obtained on day 0 of AZD1222 vaccination. The clonotype comes from an adult in good health.

CDR3 protein: CASSLWRGHENSPLHF. In DNA form, the CDR3 reads TGTGCCAGCAGCCTTTGGCGGGGACACGAAAATTCACCCCTCCACTTT. The chain is built from TRBV3-1 (or the pseudogene TRBV3-2) and TRBJ1-6; the D gene is possibly TRBD1 (6 bases). Germline-derived CDR1 and CDR2 are LGHDT and YNNKEL (reference sequence). V lost 4 bases and J lost 7, with 17 bases in between. This CDR3 has 16 residues.